This T cell receptor beta chain came from a study of cytomegalovirus exposure and HLA in healthy donors. About this clone itself: The antigen remains undetermined.

Overall study findings and caveats: Across donors, sequencing depth was assumed by presence/absence analyses to be roughly uniform. The study listed approximately 160 cytomegalovirus-associated TCR beta chains. Prior analysis indicated that the majority of TCR beta V segments exhibited productivity approximately 90% or approximately 30% of the time.

The study ran its PCR with 60 Vbeta and 13 Jbeta primers. The repertoire was sequenced with immunoSEQ multiplex PCR; TCRdb's copy has only in-frame clones and lacks some. The sample yields more than 90,000 clones, less than 85% seen once. The sample consisted of PBMCs. The sequence derives from a man aged 45-65 years in good health and CMV-seropositive.

CDR3 bases: TGCGCCAGCAGCTTGAGAGGGGGCCTAGCCAAAAACATTCAGTACTTC. Its protein is CASSLRGGLAKNIQYF. The rearrangement joins TRBV5-1 to TRBJ2-4, with 7 bases identical to TRBD1. V dropped 1 base and J dropped 0; count of bases not matched to a gene: 4. Per the germline V gene, CDR1 is SGHRS and CDR2 is YFSETQ. There are 16 residues in the CDR3.